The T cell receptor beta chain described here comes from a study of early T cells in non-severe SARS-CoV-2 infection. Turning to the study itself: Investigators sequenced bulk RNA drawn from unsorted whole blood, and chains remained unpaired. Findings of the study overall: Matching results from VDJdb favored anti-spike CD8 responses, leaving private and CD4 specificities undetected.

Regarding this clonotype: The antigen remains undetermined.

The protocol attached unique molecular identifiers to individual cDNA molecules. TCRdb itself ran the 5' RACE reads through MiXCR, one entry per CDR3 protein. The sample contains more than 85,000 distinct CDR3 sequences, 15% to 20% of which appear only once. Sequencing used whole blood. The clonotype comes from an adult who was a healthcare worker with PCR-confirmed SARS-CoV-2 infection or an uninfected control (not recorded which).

The CDR3 protein is CASSPYRDMSYEQYF. CDR3 nucleotides: TGTGCCAGCAGCCCATACCGGGACATGTCCTACGAGCAGTACTTC. The rearrangement uses TRBV5-6 and TRBJ2-7; tentatively, D is TRBD1 (6 bases). The CDR3 is made up of 15 amino acids. Looked up from germline, CDR1 is SGHDT and CDR2 is YYEEEE. Trimming pared 4 bases from V and 1 base from J, leaving 15 bases between.